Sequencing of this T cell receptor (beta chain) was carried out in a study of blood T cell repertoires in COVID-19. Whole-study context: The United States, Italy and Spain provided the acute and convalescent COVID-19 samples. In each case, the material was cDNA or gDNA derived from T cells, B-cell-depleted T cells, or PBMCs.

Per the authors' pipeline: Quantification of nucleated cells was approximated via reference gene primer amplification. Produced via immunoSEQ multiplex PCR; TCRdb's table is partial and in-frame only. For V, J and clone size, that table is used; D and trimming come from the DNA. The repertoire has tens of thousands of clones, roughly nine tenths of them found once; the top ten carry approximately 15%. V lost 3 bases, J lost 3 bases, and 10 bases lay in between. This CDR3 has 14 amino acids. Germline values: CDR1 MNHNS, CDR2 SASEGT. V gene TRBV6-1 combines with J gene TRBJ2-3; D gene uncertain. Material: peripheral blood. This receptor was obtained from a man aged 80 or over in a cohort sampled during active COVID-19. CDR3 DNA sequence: TGTGCCAGCAGTGATCCCCCCGAGACAGATACGCAGTATTTT. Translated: CASSDPPETDTQYF.